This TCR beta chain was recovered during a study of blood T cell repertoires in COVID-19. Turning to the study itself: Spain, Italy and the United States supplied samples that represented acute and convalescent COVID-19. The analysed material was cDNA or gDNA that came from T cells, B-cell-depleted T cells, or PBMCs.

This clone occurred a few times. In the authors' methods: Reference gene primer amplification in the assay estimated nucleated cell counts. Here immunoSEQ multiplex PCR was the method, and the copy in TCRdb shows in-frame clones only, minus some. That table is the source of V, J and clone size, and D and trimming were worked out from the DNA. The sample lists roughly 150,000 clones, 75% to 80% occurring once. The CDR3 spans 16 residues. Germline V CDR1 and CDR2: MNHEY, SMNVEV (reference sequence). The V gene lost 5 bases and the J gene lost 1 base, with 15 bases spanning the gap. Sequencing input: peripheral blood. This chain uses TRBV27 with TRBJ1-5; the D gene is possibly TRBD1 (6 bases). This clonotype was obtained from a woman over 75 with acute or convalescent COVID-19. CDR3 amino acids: CASSPASGASNQPQHF. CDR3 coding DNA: TGTGCCAGCAGTCCGGCCTCAGGGGCAAGCAATCAGCCCCAGCATTTT.